This entry lists 19 T cell receptor beta chains sequenced from one sample in a study of siplizumab effects on memory and regulatory T cells. Assay used: immunoSEQ multiplex PCR; TCRdb lists only in-frame clones, some missing. The sample contains about 69,000 clones, about 90% of which appear only once. Sequenced input: Tregs sorted from blood. Every receptor here comes from a human donor in good health.

This clone was recorded a few times. The chain uses TRBV6-4 and TRBJ2-7; TRBD2 matches at 7 bases. The CDR3 totals 14 residues. CDR1 MRHNA and CDR2 SNTAGT come from the germline V gene. The V segment lost 11 bases and the J segment 6 bases; nucleotides outside the gene matches: 16. The CDR3 here is CAPFQPLASLEQYF. Here the CDR3 DNA reads TGTGCCCCCTTCCAGCCACTAGCGTCCCTCGAGCAGTACTTC.

The V gene is TRBV19, the J gene TRBJ2-1, with D uncertain. V was clipped by 9 bases and J by 3 bases, with 6 bases between them. This CDR3 contains 11 residues. Germline assignment: CDR1 LNHDA and CDR2 SQIVND (reference sequence). Written as DNA, the CDR3 is TGTGCCAGCACCCTCTACAATGAGCAGTTCTTC. Its protein is CASTLYNEQFF. Complete variable domain (other parts from reference TRBV19 and TRBJ2-1): DGGITQSPKYLFRKEGQNVTLSCEQNLNHDAMYWYRQDPGQGLRLIYYSQIVNDFQKGDIAEGYSVSREKKESFPLTVTSAQKNPTAFYLCASTLYNEQFFGPGTRLTVL.

The CDR3 region is CASSLWNTGELFF. The DNA of the CDR3 is TGTGCCAGCAGCTTATGGAACACCGGGGAGCTGTTTTTT. The rearrangement uses TRBV7-9 and TRBJ2-2; D is unresolved. Germline-derived CDR1 and CDR2 are SEHNR and FQNEAQ (reference sequence). Trimming pared 2 bases from V and 1 base from J, leaving 2 bases between. The CDR3 sequence is 13 residues long.

This clone was counted a few times. The rearrangement joins TRBV10-3 to TRBJ2-3; 11 bases are a match to TRBD1. Germline V gives CDR1 ENHRY, CDR2 SYGVKD. This CDR3 comprises 15 residues. V gave up 7 bases and J gave up 3 bases; unmatched junction bases: 6. DNA for the CDR3: TGTGCCATCAACAGAGGACAGGGGGCAACAGATACGCAGTATTTT. Its protein product is CAINRGQGATDTQYF.

The chain employs TRBV5-1 and TRBJ2-3, with a weak D call TRBD2 (6 bases). Trimming stripped 4 bases from V and 4 bases from J, with 10 bases between. This CDR3 is built from 13 residues. Germline values: CDR1 SGHRS, CDR2 YFSETQ. The CDR3 sequence: CASSMGGSDTQYF. DNA for the CDR3: TGCGCCAGCAGCATGGGGGGATCAGATACGCAGTATTTT.

This chain uses TRBV6-5 with TRBJ2-1; D is uncertain. Trimming stripped 4 bases from V and 0 bases from J, with 4 bases between. This CDR3 spans 13 amino acids. The germline CDR1 and CDR2 sequences are MNHEY and SVGAGI. The CDR3 reads CASSFRSYNEQFF. CDR3 coding DNA: TGTGCCAGCAGTTTTCGCTCCTACAATGAGCAGTTCTTC.

This clone was observed once. The V and J genes are TRBV5-4 and TRBJ1-1; 9 bases align to TRBD1. After removal of 4 bases from V and 12 bases from J, the junction contained 10 bases not matched to a gene. This CDR3 comprises 13 residues. The germline V gene has CDR1 SGHNT and CDR2 YYREEE (reference sequence). The CDR3 spells CASSPETGGLTFF. The CDR3 nucleotides are TGTGCCAGCAGCCCGGAGACAGGGGGTCTAACTTTCTTT.

The chain uses TRBV5-1 and TRBJ2-3, with 7 bases that match TRBD1. Germline lookup yields CDR1 SGHRS and CDR2 YFSETQ. The CDR3 consists of 18 residues. The V gene end was trimmed by 1 base and the J gene end by 9 bases; junction bases not matched to a gene: 20. CDR3 loop: CASSLWGTVARVGATQYF. CDR3 bases: TGCGCCAGCAGCTTGTGGGGGACAGTAGCCAGGGTCGGTGCAACGCAGTATTTT.

As to this clone: Mismatch with germline at one junction end may stem from a read error. CDR3 protein: CASSISLRDRKDF. The CDR3 nucleotides are TGCGCCAGCAGCATATCGTTACGGGACCGTAAGGACTTC. This chain uses TRBV5-1 with TRBJ2-4; D possibly matches TRBD1 or TRBD2 (5 bases each). The CDR3 extends over 13 amino acids. From germline, CDR1 is SGHRS and CDR2 YFSETQ.

The chain combines TRBV5-6 with TRBJ2-3; D might be TRBD2 (6 bases). Trimming took 4 bases from V and 6 from J, leaving 15 bases between them. Germline V lookup: CDR1 SGHDT, CDR2 YYEEEE. The CDR3 spans 14 residues. CDR3 in DNA: TGTGCCAGCAGCCGAAGACTAGTAAGCGATACGCAGTATTTT. Encoded protein: CASSRRLVSDTQYF.

The CDR3 nucleotides read TGTGCCAGCAGGGGGGGGGTTTTAGCGGGAGCCTACAATGAGCAGTTCTTC. Protein sequence: CASRGGVLAGAYNEQFF. V is TRBV28 and J is TRBJ2-1; 9 positions match TRBD2. Trimming removed 6 bases from V and 2 bases from J; junction bases left unmatched: 11. The CDR3 is 17 residues long. From germline, CDR1 is MDHEN and CDR2 SYDVKM.

The chain carries TRBV7-2 and TRBJ2-1, with D perhaps TRBD1 (9 bases). V lost 1 base to trimming and J lost 10 bases, with 29 bases between them. This CDR3 is 19 amino acids long. CDR1 SGHTA and CDR2 FQGNSA come from the germline V gene. This CDR3 reads CASSLEQGARRGRWVEQFF. The CDR3 DNA reads TGTGCCAGCAGCTTAGAACAGGGGGCGCGTCGCGGGAGGTGGGTGGAGCAGTTCTTC.

This clone was seen only a few times. The V and J genes are TRBV5-1 and TRBJ1-1; tentative D call: TRBD1 (5 bases). The ends were cut back, 0 bases at V and 6 bases at J, with 15 bases in the middle. Germline V gene lookup returns CDR1 SGHRS and CDR2 YFSETQ. The CDR3 has 15 residues. The chain's CDR3 is CASSLGAGSVPEAFF. The CDR3, as DNA: TGCGCCAGCAGCTTGGGGGCAGGGTCGGTACCTGAAGCTTTCTTT.

This rearrangement joins TRBV5-6 to TRBJ1-2, with D unclear. The CDR3 has 13 amino acids. Per germline, CDR1 SGHDT and CDR2 YYEEEE. Trimming left V 0 bases short and J 5 bases short, with 8 bases between. CDR3 nucleotides: TGTGCCAGCAGCTTGGTAAAACCGTATGGCTACACCTTC. Translating gives CASSLVKPYGYTF.

This clone occurred a few times. The V call is TRBV5-1, the J call TRBJ2-3; 11 nucleotides agree with TRBD2. CDR1 SGHRS and CDR2 YFSETQ come from the germline V gene. This CDR3 is built from 16 residues. V gave up 1 base and J gave up 5 bases; unmatched junction bases: 6. DNA of the CDR3: TGCGCCAGCAGCTTGCTTCTGACTAGCGGGATAGATACGCAGTATTTT. It yields the protein CASSLLLTSGIDTQYF.

The chain employs TRBV5-4 and TRBJ2-7; 9 nucleotides line up with TRBD1. Germline CDR1 is SGHNT and CDR2 is YYREEE (reference sequence). V gave up 3 bases and J gave up 1 base; unmatched junction bases: 5. This CDR3 contains 15 residues. CDR3 protein: CASSSPGTGSYEQYF. CDR3 bases: TGTGCCAGCAGCTCTCCAGGGACAGGGTCCTACGAGCAGTACTTC.

The chain joins TRBV5-1 to TRBJ2-1; D is possibly TRBD1 (6 bases). Germline V gene data show CDR1 as SGHRS and CDR2 as YFSETQ. The length of the CDR3 is 14 residues. V was clipped by 5 bases and J by 9 bases, with 18 bases between them. CDR3 region: CASSFTGTGSEQFF. In DNA, the CDR3 is TGCGCCAGCAGTTTCACAGGGACGGGCAGTGAGCAGTTCTTC. The full variable domain, in which reference TRBV5-1 and TRBJ2-1 provide the parts outside the CDR3, is KAGVTQTPRYLIKTRGQQVTLSCSPISGHRSVSWYQQTPGQGLQFLFEYFSETQRNKGNFPGRFSGRQFSNSRSEMNVSTLELGDSALYLCASSFTGTGSEQFFGPGTRLTVL.

This chain links TRBV15 with TRBJ1-3; D not certain. V was clipped by 1 base and J by 4 bases, with 14 bases between them. CDR1 is LNHNV and CDR2 is YYDKDF in the germline V gene (reference sequence). The CDR3 extends over 16 amino acids. Here the CDR3 reads CATSRGGEGLGNTIYF. CDR3 nucleotides: TGTGCCACCAGCAGAGGTGGGGAGGGTCTCGGAAACACCATATATTTT.

The chain is built from TRBV2 and TRBJ2-7; tentatively, D is TRBD2 (6 bases). With 5 bases removed from V and 3 bases from J, the gap between germline ends came to 14 bases. CDR1 and CDR2 (germline): SNHLY, FYNNEI. This CDR3 has 14 residues. The CDR3 DNA sequence: TGTGCCAGCAGTCTCTTAGCGGCGCACTACGAGCAGTACTTC. Protein: CASSLLAAHYEQYF. Full variable domain (outside the CDR3, taken from reference TRBV2 and TRBJ2-7): EPEVTQTPSHQVTQMGQEVILRCVPISNHLYFYWYRQILGQKVEFLVSFYNNEISEKSEIFDDQFSVERPDGSNFTLKIRSTKLEDSAMYFCASSLLAAHYEQYFGPGTRLTVT.